The TCR beta chain described here comes from a study of T cells expressing NK-cell markers. There are 13 residues in the CDR3. Germline assignment: CDR1 ENHRY and CDR2 SYGVKD. TCRdb reprocessed the 5' RACE reads and reports one entry per CDR3 protein, with no DNA. The clone table shows 400,000 or so distinct CDR3 sequences, with the ten largest holding approximately 11%. This rearrangement joins TRBV10-3 to TRBJ1-2; there is no DNA to check the TCRdb D call of TRBD1. Sequenced: blood T cells: a sorted CD56 or NKG2C T cell subset, CD4+ or CD8+ T cells, or bulk PBMC T cells (not recorded which). The receptor comes from a woman between 45 and 65 years old in good health. The CDR3 protein is CAMFGSGAYGYTF.